The entry that follows covers one T cell receptor beta chain sequence. The antigen is not known. V lost 10 bases and J 6 bases, leaving 6 bases between the germline ends. The CDR3 consists of 9 residues. CDR1 and CDR2 from the germline V gene are SNHLY and FYNNEI. The data stem from a study of T cell repertoires in cytomegalovirus infection. TCRdb reprocessed the reads via MiXCR and lists one record per CDR3 protein. Here the sample spans approximately 1,000,000 distinct CDR3 sequences, approximately 31% being singletons. This sequence originates from a human donor in good health (CMV status not recorded). Some clones in this sample may be carry-over from other donors' samples. The chain uses TRBV2 and TRBJ1-1; no clear D gene. The input for sequencing was cultured CD8+ T cells from PBMCs, taken from culture after CMV antigen stimulation. The CDR3 region is CATPSEAFF. In DNA form, the CDR3 reads TGTGCCACCCCCTCTGAAGCTTTCTTT.